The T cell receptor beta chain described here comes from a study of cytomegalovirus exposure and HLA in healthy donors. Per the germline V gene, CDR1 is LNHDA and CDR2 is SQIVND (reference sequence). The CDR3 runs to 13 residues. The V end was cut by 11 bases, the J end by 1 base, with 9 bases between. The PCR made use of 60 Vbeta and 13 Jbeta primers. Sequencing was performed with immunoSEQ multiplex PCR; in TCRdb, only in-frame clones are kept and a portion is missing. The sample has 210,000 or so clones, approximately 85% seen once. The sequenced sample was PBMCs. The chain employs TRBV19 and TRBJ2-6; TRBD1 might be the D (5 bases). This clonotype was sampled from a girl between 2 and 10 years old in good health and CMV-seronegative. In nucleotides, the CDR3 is TGTGCCGGCAGACAGTCTGGGGCCAACGTCCTGACTTTC. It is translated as CAGRQSGANVLTF.